These T cell receptor beta chains were read from a single sample in a study of technical replicates of blood from several donors. Some clones are missing from TCRdb's copy, which holds only in-frame ones; the method was immunoSEQ multiplex PCR. The sample records approximately 92,000 clones, nearly 97% being singletons. The specimen was T cells isolated from PBMCs. Receptors were obtained from a human donor in good health. Both conserved end residues are part of each CDR3. The D gene is left open where the match is weak. Rows may omit the clone size; those that give it use once, few, many or a size class.

J: TRBJ2-1
size: -
V: TRBV4-1
D: -
length: 15
CDR3: CASSQVLNSYNEQFF
DNA: TGCGCCAGCAGCCAAGTCCTCAACAGCTACAATGAGCAGTTCTTC

J: TRBJ2-5
size: -
V: TRBV29-1
D: TRBD2
length: 14
CDR3: CSALLAGGPETQYF
DNA: TGCAGCGCGCTGCTAGCGGGGGGGCCAGAGACCCAGTACTTC

J: TRBJ1-1
size: -
V: TRBV7-7
D: -
length: 13
CDR3: CASSPLMNTEAFF
DNA: TGTGCCAGCAGCCCCCTAATGAACACTGAAGCTTTCTTT

J: TRBJ1-5
size: -
V: TRBV4-1
D: -
length: 17
CDR3: CASSVFLRGTSNQPQHF
DNA: TGCGCCAGCAGTGTTTTCTTGAGGGGGACGAGCAATCAGCCCCAGCATTTT

J: TRBJ1-2
size: -
V: TRBV19
D: TRBD1
length: 16
CDR3: CASTMGDSSNHYGYTF
DNA: TGTGCCAGTACCATGGGGGACAGCTCGAATCACTATGGCTACACCTTC

J: TRBJ2-7
size: -
V: TRBV5-1
D: TRBD1
length: 15
CDR3: CASSLEVTGGYEQYF
DNA: TGCGCCAGCAGCTTGGAGGTGACAGGGGGGTACGAGCAGTACTTC

J: TRBJ1-4
size: -
V: TRBV28
D: -
length: 16
CDR3: CASSLRGFATNEKLFF
DNA: TGTGCCAGCAGTTTAAGGGGCTTTGCAACTAATGAAAAACTGTTTTTT

J: TRBJ1-6
size: -
V: TRBV27
D: -
length: 17
CDR3: CASRSLSQIRKNSPLHF
DNA: TGTGCCAGCAGATCCCTTTCCCAGATACGAAAAAATTCACCCCTCCACTTT

J: TRBJ2-2
size: -
V: TRBV6-1
D: TRBD2
length: 14
CDR3: CASRTSGSTGELFF
DNA: TGTGCCAGCAGAACTAGCGGTAGCACCGGGGAGCTGTTTTTT

J: TRBJ1-1
size: few
V: TRBV20-1
D: -
length: 11
CDR3: CSAPFGGEAFF
DNA: TGCAGTGCTCCCTTTGGCGGCGAAGCTTTCTTT

J: TRBJ2-1
size: -
V: TRBV5-6
D: -
length: 18
CDR3: CASSFLLWGRRVYNEQFF
DNA: TGTGCCAGCAGCTTCCTCCTGTGGGGGAGGAGAGTTTACAATGAGCAGTTCTTC

J: TRBJ2-3
size: -
V: TRBV28
D: -
length: 13
CDR3: CASSSGRTDTQYF
DNA: TGTGCCAGCAGTTCAGGGCGCACAGATACGCAGTATTTT

J: TRBJ1-2
size: -
V: TRBV9
D: TRBD1
length: 14
CDR3: CASSVAYGTDGYTF
DNA: TGTGCCAGCAGCGTAGCCTACGGGACAGACGGCTACACCTTC

J: TRBJ2-7
size: -
V: TRBV28
D: TRBD2
length: 16
CDR3: CASSSPGTSGTYEQYF
DNA: TGTGCCAGCAGTTCGCCCGGGACTAGCGGCACCTACGAGCAGTACTTC

J: TRBJ2-1
size: -
V: TRBV6-6
D: TRBD2
length: 16
CDR3: CATKEGFSGAYNEQFF
DNA: TGTGCCACGAAGGAGGGGTTTAGCGGGGCCTACAATGAGCAGTTCTTC

J: TRBJ2-1
size: -
V: TRBV21-1
D: -
length: 17
CDR3: CASSPGRCSENYNEQFF
DNA: TGTGCCAGCAGCCCAGGCAGATGTAGCGAGAACTACAATGAGCAGTTCTTC

J: TRBJ1-2
size: once
V: TRBV7-2
D: -
length: 14
CDR3: CASSLTPVNYGYTF
DNA: TGTGCCAGCAGCTTAACACCAGTGAACTATGGCTACACCTTC

J: TRBJ1-5
size: once
V: TRBV5-1
D: -
length: 13
CDR3: CASSFAGDQPQHF
DNA: TGCGCCAGCAGCTTTGCAGGGGACCAGCCCCAGCATTTT

J: TRBJ2-7
size: -
V: TRBV7-9
D: -
length: 14
CDR3: CASSLAGAPLEQYF
DNA: TGTGCCAGCAGCTTAGCGGGGGCCCCTCTCGAGCAGTACTTC

J: TRBJ2-5
size: -
V: TRBV28
D: -
length: 12
CDR3: CASSLTRETQYF
DNA: TGTGCCAGCAGTTTGACTAGAGAGACCCAGTACTTC

J: TRBJ1-2
size: once
V: TRBV30
D: -
length: 17
CDR3: CAWRMGQGCPFGYGYTF
DNA: TGTGCCTGGAGAATGGGGCAGGGATGTCCATTTGGCTATGGCTACACCTTC

J: TRBJ2-5
size: once
V: TRBV21-1
D: -
length: 13
CDR3: CASSKVSGETQYF
DNA: TGTGCCAGCAGCAAAGTTAGTGGAGAGACCCAGTACTTC

J: TRBJ1-1
size: few
V: TRBV6-1
D: -
length: 12
CDR3: CASTHAMEEAFF
DNA: TGTGCCAGTACCCATGCAATGGAGGAAGCTTTCTTT

J: TRBJ1-5
size: -
V: TRBV28
D: -
length: 16
CDR3: CASSPSRGQGNQPQHF
DNA: TGTGCCAGCTCCCCATCGCGGGGTCAAGGGAATCAGCCCCAGCATTTT

J: TRBJ1-1
size: -
V: TRBV5-6
D: -
length: 14
CDR3: CASSLVTGNTEAFF
DNA: TGTGCCAGCAGCTTGGTTACAGGGAACACTGAAGCTTTCTTT